A selection of T cell receptor beta chains follows, all from one sample in a study of OX40 agonist ivuxolimab in advanced cancers. Using immunoSEQ multiplex PCR, the repertoire was profiled, and TCRdb retains in-frame clones only, with some absent. The profile shows around 19,000 clones, less than 90% of them singletons. The input for sequencing was CD4+ or CD8+ T cells sorted from blood, taken in a trial of the OX40 agonist ivuxolimab. The receptor source for this set is an adult with an advanced solid tumor such as melanoma, head and neck, liver or kidney cancer. The CDR3 runs from the conserved cysteine through the conserved F or W. Fields, in order: CDR3 length, D gene, V gene, J gene, clone size, CDR3 DNA, CDR3 protein. D genes are given only for firm matches. Size values are once, few and many counts, or a class for expanded clones, and some rows have none.

len: 12; d_gene: -; v_gene: TRBV15; j_gene: TRBJ1-2; abundance: -; CDR3nt: TGTGCCACTTCCACCAGGGAAGGTGGCTACACCTTC; CDR3aa: CATSTREGGYTF
len: 13; d_gene: TRBD1; v_gene: TRBV29-1; j_gene: TRBJ1-1; abundance: -; CDR3nt: TGCAGCGGTGGACAGGGGATGAACACTGAAGCTTTCTTT; CDR3aa: CSGGQGMNTEAFF
len: 13; d_gene: -; v_gene: TRBV10-3; j_gene: TRBJ1-2; abundance: -; CDR3nt: TGTGCCATCGCCCCCGGGACGGGCTATGGCTACACCTTC; CDR3aa: CAIAPGTGYGYTF
len: 15; d_gene: -; v_gene: TRBV5-6; j_gene: TRBJ2-3; abundance: -; CDR3nt: TGTGCCAGCAGCTTTCTTTTAGACGGCACAGATACGCAGTATTTT; CDR3aa: CASSFLLDGTDTQYF
len: 13; d_gene: -; v_gene: TRBV5-4; j_gene: TRBJ1-6; abundance: -; CDR3nt: TGTGCCAGCAGCTATGGACGGAATTCACCCCTCCACTTT; CDR3aa: CASSYGRNSPLHF
len: 14; d_gene: -; v_gene: TRBV14; j_gene: TRBJ1-1; abundance: few; CDR3nt: TGTGCCAGCAGCCAATCACGGTTGAACACTGAAGCTTTCTTT; CDR3aa: CASSQSRLNTEAFF
len: 15; d_gene: TRBD1; v_gene: TRBV10-3; j_gene: TRBJ1-5; abundance: once; CDR3nt: TGTGCCACCAGAGGGACAGGCGACGACAATCAGCCCCAGCATTTT; CDR3aa: CATRGTGDDNQPQHF
len: 13; d_gene: -; v_gene: TRBV6-5; j_gene: TRBJ2-7; abundance: -; CDR3nt: TGTGCCAGCAGTTACCACAGGGCGAGCGAGCAGTACTTC; CDR3aa: CASSYHRASEQYF
len: 14; d_gene: -; v_gene: TRBV7-8; j_gene: TRBJ2-7; abundance: -; CDR3nt: TGTGCCAGCAGTTCCGATGGGTCGGGCTACGAGCAGTACTTC; CDR3aa: CASSSDGSGYEQYF
len: 16; d_gene: TRBD2; v_gene: TRBV29-1; j_gene: TRBJ2-3; abundance: -; CDR3nt: TGCAGCGTGGGACCCTTGCGGGGGGGCCGGACAGATACGCAGTATTTT; CDR3aa: CSVGPLRGGRTDTQYF
len: 12; d_gene: -; v_gene: TRBV9; j_gene: TRBJ2-7; abundance: -; CDR3nt: TGTGCCAGCAGCACGCACAACTACGAGCAGTACTTC; CDR3aa: CASSTHNYEQYF
len: 15; d_gene: -; v_gene: TRBV7-6; j_gene: TRBJ2-7; abundance: few; CDR3nt: TGTGCCAGCAGCCAGGACAGTAGCAAGGCCTACGAGCAGTACTTC; CDR3aa: CASSQDSSKAYEQYF
len: 15; d_gene: -; v_gene: TRBV2; j_gene: TRBJ1-2; abundance: -; CDR3nt: TGTGCCAGCAGTGAATTTACACCTCTTGGCTATGGCTACACCTTC; CDR3aa: CASSEFTPLGYGYTF
len: 11; d_gene: -; v_gene: TRBV27; j_gene: TRBJ2-7; abundance: -; CDR3nt: TGTGCCAGCAGCGGCTTTGACGAGCAGTACTTC; CDR3aa: CASSGFDEQYF
len: 16; d_gene: -; v_gene: TRBV29-1; j_gene: TRBJ2-1; abundance: -; CDR3nt: TGCAGCGTTTTGGGGGTCGGGCCTAGGGTGAACAATGAGCAGTTCTTC; CDR3aa: CSVLGVGPRVNNEQFF
len: 15; d_gene: -; v_gene: TRBV18; j_gene: TRBJ1-2; abundance: -; CDR3nt: TGTGCCAGCTCACCAACCGGGTGGGAAGACTATGGCTACACCTTC; CDR3aa: CASSPTGWEDYGYTF
len: 17; d_gene: TRBD2; v_gene: TRBV9; j_gene: TRBJ2-1; abundance: -; CDR3nt: TGTGCCAGCAGCGGAGGGCGGGAGGCCACCCTTGACAATGAGCAGTTCTTC; CDR3aa: CASSGGREATLDNEQFF
len: 16; d_gene: -; v_gene: TRBV10-2; j_gene: TRBJ1-3; abundance: -; CDR3nt: TGCGCCAGCAGTGAGTCCTTCCTTGGGTCTGGAAACACCATATATTTT; CDR3aa: CASSESFLGSGNTIYF
len: 14; d_gene: -; v_gene: TRBV25-1; j_gene: TRBJ1-5; abundance: -; CDR3nt: TGTGCCAGCAGTAGGACAGATAGCAATCAGCCCCAGCATTTT; CDR3aa: CASSRTDSNQPQHF
len: 15; d_gene: -; v_gene: TRBV2; j_gene: TRBJ1-1; abundance: once; CDR3nt: TGTGCCAGCAGAGCTCGATGGGGGTTGAACACTGAAGCTTTCTTT; CDR3aa: CASRARWGLNTEAFF
len: 13; d_gene: -; v_gene: TRBV5-4; j_gene: TRBJ2-1; abundance: -; CDR3nt: TGTGCCAGCAGCTTGGAAGGGGTCAATGAGCAGTTCTTC; CDR3aa: CASSLEGVNEQFF
len: 14; d_gene: -; v_gene: TRBV21-1; j_gene: TRBJ2-7; abundance: large; CDR3nt: TGTGCCAGCAGGAGACACATCCGACAGGGGGAGCAGTACTTC; CDR3aa: CASRRHIRQGEQYF
len: 19; d_gene: TRBD1; v_gene: TRBV5-4; j_gene: TRBJ2-1; abundance: -; CDR3nt: TGTGCCAGCAGTGGGGCGGGGACAGGGGGCATCGGTGGGTACAATGAGCAGTTCTTC; CDR3aa: CASSGAGTGGIGGYNEQFF
len: 14; d_gene: -; v_gene: TRBV5-4; j_gene: TRBJ2-1; abundance: -; CDR3nt: TGTGCCAGCAGCCCGGGGTGGGGGGCCCGGGAGCAGTTCTTC; CDR3aa: CASSPGWGAREQFF
len: 13; d_gene: TRBD1; v_gene: TRBV27; j_gene: TRBJ2-7; abundance: -; CDR3nt: TGTGCCAGCAGGCAGGGGGCCGCCTACGAGCAGTACTTC; CDR3aa: CASRQGAAYEQYF
len: 14; d_gene: -; v_gene: TRBV27; j_gene: TRBJ2-5; abundance: once; CDR3nt: TGTGCCAGCAGTTTGGCCCTAAACAGGGAGACCCAGTACTTC; CDR3aa: CASSLALNRETQYF